Listed below are T cell receptor beta chains from one sample, sequenced in a study of metastatic and nonmetastatic thyroid tumors. TCRdb re-called clones from the PCR reads using MiXCR. The table shows about 25,000 clones, with about 12% occurring only once. The sequencing sample was made of blood. All receptors derive from a female donor with papillary thyroid cancer or a benign thyroid nodule (not recorded which). Some clones in this sample may be carry-over from other donors' samples. The CDR3 runs from the conserved cysteine through the conserved F or W. Fields, in order: CDR3 DNA, CDR3 protein, V gene, clone size, D gene, J gene. D genes are given only for firm matches. The size entry is marked missing in some rows and otherwise reads once, few, many or a size class.

TGTGTCAGCAGTTTGGGACAGACCACCTGGGAGCTGTTTTTT | CVSSLGQTTWELFF | TRBV12-3/TRBV12-4 | . | TRBD1 | TRBJ2-2
TGTGCCAGTAGTATAGCCAAAGGGGGGAATCAGCCCCAGCATTTT | CASSIAKGGNQPQHF | TRBV19 | many | . | TRBJ1-5
TGCAGTGCTAGAGCAGGGGCCGGCAATCAGCCCCAGCATTTT | CSARAGAGNQPQHF | TRBV20-1 | many | . | TRBJ1-5
TGTGCCTGGACCACTGGCAATCAGCCCCAGCATTTT | CAWTTGNQPQHF | TRBV30 | many | . | TRBJ1-5
TGCGCCAGCAGCTTGGTTAGACGACAGGGTAACACCGGGGAGCTGTTTTTT | CASSLVRRQGNTGELFF | TRBV5-1 | many | TRBD1 | TRBJ2-2
TGCAGTGCAGGAACCTTGGGACTAGCGACGCAGACCCAGTACTTC | CSAGTLGLATQTQYF | TRBV20-1 | many | TRBD2 | TRBJ2-5
TGCAGCGTTGGGTCGATAGCGTCTAGCACAGATACGCAGTATTTT | CSVGSIASSTDTQYF | TRBV29-1 | many | . | TRBJ2-3
TGTGCCTGGAGTAGGCAGGGGGCGAATGGCTACACCTTC | CAWSRQGANGYTF | TRBV30 | . | TRBD1 | TRBJ1-2
TGTGCGGTCGGGCCCCGGAACTCCTACGAGCAGTACTTC | CAVGPRNSYEQYF | TRBV3-1 | many | . | TRBJ2-7
TGTGCCAGCAGTTACTCGTCTTTGGACGCTGGAAACACCATATATTTT | CASSYSSLDAGNTIYF | TRBV6-5 | many | . | TRBJ1-3
TGTGCCAGCAGCCAAGACCCCGGGGGCCAAGAGACCCGGTACTTC | CASSQDPGGQETRYF | TRBV3-1 | . | . | TRBJ2-5